The rows below give T cell receptor beta chains drawn from one sample of a study of blood T cells in healthy people across ages. Each CDR3 protein is one row after TCRdb ran MiXCR on the 5' RACE reads. The sample includes roughly 1,700,000 distinct CDR3 sequences, 28% of them seen just once. Material: blood. These TCRs come from a woman aged 30 to 39 in good health. CDR3s include the opening cysteine and the closing phenylalanine or tryptophan. The order of the fields is clone size, V gene, J gene, D gene, CDR3 protein, CDR3 DNA. D genes are given only for firm matches. The size field is filled for only some rows; it gives once, few, many or a size class.

many	TRBV6-6	TRBJ2-7	TRBD1	CASSYPAGGDYEQYF	TGTGCCAGCAGTTACCCTGCAGGGGGCGATTACGAGCAGTACTTC
few	TRBV11-2	TRBJ2-5	.	CASSPPPLGNEQYF	TGTGCCAGCAGTCCCCCACCGTTGGGTAATGAGCAGTACTTC
many	TRBV10-3	TRBJ2-7	.	CAISGGTYEQYF	TGTGCCATCAGCGGGGGAACCTACGAGCAGTACTTC
.	TRBV7-9	TRBJ1-1	TRBD1	CASSPQGTWDTEAFF	TGTGCCAGCAGCCCACAGGGGACTTGGGACACTGAAGCTTTCTTT
few	TRBV30	TRBJ1-1	.	CAWKNAAGTEAFF	TGTGCCTGGAAAAACGCAGCGGGCACTGAAGCTTTCTTT
few	TRBV9	TRBJ1-5	TRBD1	CASSAAGGESQPQHF	TGTGCCAGCAGCGCCGCAGGGGGCGAGAGTCAGCCCCAGCATTTT
.	TRBV7-2	TRBJ1-5	.	CASSSQGLGNQPQHF	TGTGCCAGCAGCAGCCAGGGTCTAGGTAATCAGCCCCAGCATTTT
.	TRBV7-2	TRBJ2-3	.	CASSRDWRDTDTQYF	TGTGCCAGCAGCCGCGACTGGCGGGACACAGATACGCAGTATTTT
.	TRBV5-1	TRBJ2-5	TRBD2	CASSLVASGDRETQYF	TGCGCCAGCAGCTTGGTTGCTAGCGGGGATCGCGAGACCCAGTACTTC
few	TRBV18	TRBJ2-1	TRBD2	CASSRGGAPYEQFF	TGTGCCAGCTCCCGCGGGGGAGCGCCTTATGAGCAGTTCTTC
few	TRBV7-2	TRBJ2-1	.	CASSLEGTRGQYEQFF	TGTGCCAGCAGCTTAGAAGGGACTAGGGGACAGTATGAGCAGTTCTTC
few	TRBV5-1	TRBJ2-3	TRBD1	CASSLGGQGSDTQYF	TGCGCCAGCAGCTTGGGGGGACAGGGGTCAGATACGCAGTATTTT
few	TRBV10-3	TRBJ1-2	.	CAISESTRGRGYTF	TGTGCCATCAGTGAGTCCACCAGGGGAAGGGGCTACACCTTC
.	TRBV7-6	TRBJ2-1	TRBD2	CASSRDPGGGRHEQFF	TGTGCCAGCAGCCGAGACCCGGGAGGCGGGAGGCATGAGCAGTTCTTC
.	TRBV7-9	TRBJ2-4	TRBD1	CASSPWTGRGIQYF	TGTGCCAGCAGCCCGTGGACAGGGCGAGGCATTCAGTACTTC
.	TRBV7-2	TRBJ2-6	.	CASGVVSLRSPGANVLTF	TGTGCCAGCGGGGTTGTTTCACTGAGAAGTCCTGGGGCCAACGTCCTGACTTTC
many	TRBV10-3	TRBJ2-4	.	CAISESEQMKNIQYF	TGTGCCATCAGTGAGTCGGAACAGATGAAAAACATTCAGTACTTC
.	TRBV9	TRBJ1-2	.	CASSPRARTQANYGYTF	TGTGCCAGCAGCCCCCGAGCCAGGACTCAAGCTAACTATGGCTACACCTTC
few	TRBV2	TRBJ1-5	.	CASRVESNQPQHF	TGTGCCAGCAGGGTCGAAAGCAATCAGCCCCAGCATTTT
.	TRBV3-1	TRBJ2-7	.	CASSQATDTYYEQYF	TGTGCCAGCAGCCAAGCAACTGATACCTACTACGAGCAGTACTTC
few	TRBV24-1	TRBJ2-5	TRBD1	CATSDSETGPQETQYF	TGTGCCACCAGTGATTCGGAGACAGGGCCCCAAGAGACCCAGTACTTC
.	TRBV7-2	TRBJ2-4	.	CASSGLAKNILYF	TGTGCCAGCAGCGGGTTAGCCAAAAACATTCTGTACTTC